The sample holds many counts of the clone carrying this T cell receptor beta chain. The antigen remains unidentified. Unsorted whole blood supplied the blood RNA, and germline DNA was isolated too. The collection of four milliliters of peripheral blood preceded surgery. V dropped 6 bases and J dropped 0 bases, with 20 bases sitting between them. Looked up from germline, CDR1 is SQVTM and CDR2 is ANQGSEA. CDR3 length: 16 residues. The template, about 500 ng total RNA, yielded TCR beta cDNA made with a constant-region primer. Three nested multiplex PCR rounds of slightly modified ARM-PCR generated TCR beta libraries. The first two PCR rounds used TRBV1-TRBV30 forward primers with a C-beta reverse primer, about 10 cycles each. A single record per CDR3 protein comes from TCRdb applying MiXCR to the multiplex PCR reads. The repertoire has about 320,000 distinct CDR3 sequences, 45% to 70% of them found once; the top ten carry about a sixth.

The data were obtained in a study of tumor-infiltrating lymphocytes in primary liver carcinoma. Whole-study context: Patients underwent resection of primary liver carcinoma.

The study, taken as a whole, reports: The bulk unsorted samples meant that CD4+ and CD8+ repertoires went uncompared. Tumors reached a significantly greater top-250-clone fraction than blood did (p = 0.039).

This TCR was recovered from a woman in her 30s with primary liver carcinoma and hepatitis B virus infection. This chain uses TRBV29-1 with TRBJ1-1; D gene uncertain. The specimen was peripheral blood. CDR3 region: CSVADARGLMNTEAFF. In DNA form, the CDR3 reads TGCAGCGTGGCGGACGCCAGAGGCTTAATGAACACTGAAGCTTTCTTT.